This is a list of T cell receptor beta chains from one sample in a study of blood T cell repertoires in COVID-19. The data were produced by immunoSEQ multiplex PCR, yet TCRdb's version contains in-frame clones alone and is incomplete. The table shows around 120,000 clones, with around 76% occurring only once. Sequenced material: peripheral blood. The receptors shown here come from a man aged 70-80 years with acute or convalescent COVID-19. The CDR3 runs from the conserved cysteine through the conserved F or W. The D gene is left open where the match is weak. The size entry is marked missing in some rows and otherwise reads once, few, many or a size class.

DNA: TGCAGCGTTCAAGGTACTAACTATGGCTACACCTTC
CDR3: CSVQGTNYGYTF
J: TRBJ1-2
V: TRBV29-1
D: .
size: once

DNA: TGTGCCAGCAGCGTCGTCCCGGGACAGGGGGCAGGAGGTGGCTACACCTTC
CDR3: CASSVVPGQGAGGGYTF
J: TRBJ1-2
V: TRBV9
D: TRBD1
size: .

DNA: TGTGCCAGCAGTGAAATAAAGGGGGGGGATTTCGGCAATCAGCCCCAGCATTTT
CDR3: CASSEIKGGDFGNQPQHF
J: TRBJ1-5
V: TRBV6-1
D: .
size: .

DNA: TGTGCCAGCAGCTTGGTTGGGGGCAGATCCTATAATTCACCCCTCCACTTT
CDR3: CASSLVGGRSYNSPLHF
J: TRBJ1-6
V: TRBV7-8
D: .
size: .

DNA: TGTGCCAGCAGCCCAACAGGGGTCGGCATTCAGTACTTC
CDR3: CASSPTGVGIQYF
J: TRBJ2-4
V: TRBV12-3/TRBV12-4
D: TRBD1
size: .

DNA: TGTGCCAGTAGCGCTCCCGCGAGGGGGACAGAGTACACAGATACGCAGTATTTT
CDR3: CASSAPARGTEYTDTQYF
J: TRBJ2-3
V: TRBV19
D: TRBD1
size: .

DNA: TGTGCCAGCAGCCCCGCGGGGGGGGCCGGGGAGCTGTTTTTT
CDR3: CASSPAGGAGELFF
J: TRBJ2-2
V: TRBV7-2
D: TRBD2
size: .

DNA: TGTGCCAGCTGGACAGTCTATTACGGCTACACCTTC
CDR3: CASWTVYYGYTF
J: TRBJ1-2
V: TRBV28
D: .
size: once

DNA: TGTGCCAGCAGCCTGTCCTACGAGCAGTACTTC
CDR3: CASSLSYEQYF
J: TRBJ2-7
V: TRBV7-2
D: .
size: .

DNA: TGTGCCAGCAGCGTACAGGGGCAAGGAGGCTACACCTTC
CDR3: CASSVQGQGGYTF
J: TRBJ1-2
V: TRBV9
D: .
size: .

DNA: TGTGCCAGCAGCCCTAGGGACAGGGGAAACACCATATATTTT
CDR3: CASSPRDRGNTIYF
J: TRBJ1-3
V: TRBV3-1/TRBV3-2
D: TRBD1
size: .

DNA: TGTGCCAGCAGACCGGGACAATCCTACGAGCAGTACTTC
CDR3: CASRPGQSYEQYF
J: TRBJ2-7
V: TRBV6-5
D: .
size: .

DNA: TGTGCCAGCAGCTTGGGACTAGCGGTTAACACCGGGGAGCTGTTTTTT
CDR3: CASSLGLAVNTGELFF
J: TRBJ2-2
V: TRBV5-4
D: TRBD2
size: .

DNA: TGTGCCAGCACCAAAGACAGGGGTTACACCGGGGAGCTGTTTTTT
CDR3: CASTKDRGYTGELFF
J: TRBJ2-2
V: TRBV3-1/TRBV3-2
D: TRBD1
size: few

DNA: TGTGCCAGCAGCGACCCCCTTGGACAGATTAATTCACCCCTCCACTTT
CDR3: CASSDPLGQINSPLHF
J: TRBJ1-6
V: TRBV5-4
D: .
size: many

DNA: TGTGCCAGCAGCCGCGGGCGATTCGGGACTGAAGCTTTCTTT
CDR3: CASSRGRFGTEAFF
J: TRBJ1-1
V: TRBV5-6
D: .
size: .

DNA: TGTGCCAGTAGTCGCGGGACAGGGTTGGGTGAACTGTTTTTT
CDR3: CASSRGTGLGELFF
J: TRBJ1-4
V: TRBV19
D: TRBD1
size: .

DNA: TGTGCCAGCAGTTCGGTTACAGGGGGCCAGCCCCAGCATTTT
CDR3: CASSSVTGGQPQHF
J: TRBJ1-5
V: TRBV6-1
D: TRBD1
size: .

DNA: TGTGCCAGCAGCCATTCTAGCGGGGGGGCCTTCGAGCAGTACTTC
CDR3: CASSHSSGGAFEQYF
J: TRBJ2-7
V: TRBV3-1/TRBV3-2
D: TRBD2
size: once

DNA: TGTGCCAGCAGCCTCTACGGCGGATACTACGAGCAGTACTTC
CDR3: CASSLYGGYYEQYF
J: TRBJ2-7
V: TRBV14
D: .
size: .

DNA: TGCGCCAGCAGCTTACCAACAAGCAGGGATACGCAGTATTTT
CDR3: CASSLPTSRDTQYF
J: TRBJ2-3
V: TRBV5-1
D: .
size: .

DNA: TGTGCCAGCAGCACTGGACTAGCGGGCACCTACGAGCAGTACTTC
CDR3: CASSTGLAGTYEQYF
J: TRBJ2-7
V: TRBV7-2
D: TRBD2
size: .